These T cell receptor beta chains were read from a single sample in a study of cytomegalovirus exposure and HLA in healthy donors. Assay used: immunoSEQ multiplex PCR; TCRdb lists only in-frame clones, some missing. Of fewer than 250,000 clones in the sample, approximately 70% are singletons; the top ten hold 1.8%. The specimen sequenced was PBMCs. These receptors were collected from a woman under 40 in good health and CMV-seronegative. CDR3s include the opening cysteine and the closing phenylalanine or tryptophan. The order of the fields is V gene, D gene, J gene, clone size, CDR3 protein, CDR3 DNA. A D gene is named only where the DNA matches it firmly. Not all rows give a size; the values are once, few, many and, for expanded clones, a class.

v_call: TRBV14
d_call: TRBD2
j_call: TRBJ2-5
clone_size: -
cdr3_aa: CASSPHWTSGETQYF
cdr3_nt: TGTGCCAGCAGCCCTCACTGGACTAGCGGGGAGACCCAGTACTTC

v_call: TRBV7-9
d_call: -
j_call: TRBJ1-4
clone_size: -
cdr3_aa: CASSLVSGDEKLFF
cdr3_nt: TGTGCCAGCAGCTTAGTCTCGGGGGACGAAAAACTGTTTTTT

v_call: TRBV10-1
d_call: -
j_call: TRBJ2-1
clone_size: -
cdr3_aa: CASSESQYNEQFF
cdr3_nt: TGCGCCAGCAGTGAGAGTCAGTACAATGAGCAGTTCTTC

v_call: TRBV18
d_call: -
j_call: TRBJ2-5
clone_size: -
cdr3_aa: CASSPGTNQETQYF
cdr3_nt: TGTGCCAGCTCACCCGGGACAAACCAAGAGACCCAGTACTTC

v_call: TRBV5-4
d_call: -
j_call: TRBJ2-7
clone_size: -
cdr3_aa: CASSLNGKEQYF
cdr3_nt: TGTGCCAGCAGCTTGAACGGGAAGGAGCAGTACTTC

v_call: TRBV5-8
d_call: TRBD1
j_call: TRBJ1-4
clone_size: once
cdr3_aa: CASSPQTGKTEKLFF
cdr3_nt: TGTGCCAGCAGCCCACAGACAGGGAAGACTGAAAAACTGTTTTTT

v_call: TRBV5-1
d_call: -
j_call: TRBJ2-3
clone_size: -
cdr3_aa: CASSLGIYSVGGYSTDTQYF
cdr3_nt: TGCGCCAGCAGCTTGGGGATTTATTCGGTTGGGGGCTATTCCACAGATACGCAGTATTTT

v_call: TRBV30
d_call: -
j_call: TRBJ2-2
clone_size: -
cdr3_aa: CASRPGVNTGELFF
cdr3_nt: TGTGCCTCCCGACCTGGAGTCAACACCGGGGAGCTGTTTTTT

v_call: TRBV5-5
d_call: -
j_call: TRBJ2-5
clone_size: -
cdr3_aa: CASSLGGGEGETQYF
cdr3_nt: TGTGCCAGCAGCTTGGGAGGGGGGGAGGGAGAGACCCAGTACTTC

v_call: TRBV21-1
d_call: -
j_call: TRBJ2-3
clone_size: once
cdr3_aa: CASSKGGTDTQYF
cdr3_nt: TGTGCCAGCAGCAAAGGAGGCACAGATACGCAGTATTTT

v_call: TRBV11-2
d_call: TRBD1
j_call: TRBJ2-7
clone_size: -
cdr3_aa: CASSIGDSSSYEQYF
cdr3_nt: TGTGCCAGCAGCATAGGGGACAGCTCCTCCTACGAGCAGTACTTC

v_call: TRBV30
d_call: TRBD2
j_call: TRBJ2-5
clone_size: -
cdr3_aa: CAWSVGLGRETQYF
cdr3_nt: TGTGCCTGGAGTGTAGGACTAGGAAGGGAGACCCAGTACTTC

v_call: TRBV6-1
d_call: -
j_call: TRBJ1-6
clone_size: -
cdr3_aa: CASSERAGRVLDSPLHF
cdr3_nt: TGTGCCAGCAGTGAAAGGGCAGGGAGGGTACTTGATTCACCCCTCCACTTT

v_call: TRBV6-5
d_call: -
j_call: TRBJ2-5
clone_size: -
cdr3_aa: CASSYSRRWETQYF
cdr3_nt: TGTGCCAGCAGTTACTCGAGGAGGTGGGAGACCCAGTACTTC

v_call: TRBV6-5
d_call: TRBD1
j_call: TRBJ2-7
clone_size: -
cdr3_aa: CASSGQGQTIYEQYF
cdr3_nt: TGTGCCAGCAGTGGACAGGGACAGACCATCTACGAGCAGTACTTC

v_call: TRBV5-8
d_call: TRBD1
j_call: TRBJ1-1
clone_size: once
cdr3_aa: CASSLQATGDWVNTEAFF
cdr3_nt: TGTGCCAGCAGCTTGCAGGCGACAGGGGATTGGGTGAACACTGAAGCTTTCTTT

v_call: TRBV2
d_call: -
j_call: TRBJ1-2
clone_size: few
cdr3_aa: CASRMESVKNGYTF
cdr3_nt: TGTGCCAGCAGGATGGAGTCAGTGAAGAATGGCTACACCTTC

v_call: TRBV7-9
d_call: -
j_call: TRBJ2-7
clone_size: -
cdr3_aa: CASSPTGSEQYF
cdr3_nt: TGTGCCAGCAGTCCCACAGGGAGCGAGCAGTACTTC

v_call: TRBV7-6
d_call: TRBD2
j_call: TRBJ2-3
clone_size: -
cdr3_aa: CASSPRTSFGTDTQYF
cdr3_nt: TGTGCCAGCAGCCCCCGGACTAGCTTTGGAACAGATACGCAGTATTTT

v_call: TRBV6-5
d_call: TRBD2
j_call: TRBJ2-1
clone_size: -
cdr3_aa: CASSPGLEGGNEQFF
cdr3_nt: TGTGCCAGCAGTCCGGGACTAGAGGGTGGCAATGAGCAGTTCTTC

v_call: TRBV5-1
d_call: TRBD2
j_call: TRBJ2-1
clone_size: -
cdr3_aa: CASSLGPGGLDEQFF
cdr3_nt: TGCGCCAGCAGCTTGGGCCCCGGAGGACTAGATGAGCAGTTCTTC

v_call: TRBV5-4
d_call: -
j_call: TRBJ1-1
clone_size: -
cdr3_aa: CASSWRVGRLNTEAFF
cdr3_nt: TGTGCCAGCAGCTGGCGGGTTGGCAGGCTGAACACTGAAGCTTTCTTT

v_call: TRBV7-9
d_call: TRBD2
j_call: TRBJ2-1
clone_size: once
cdr3_aa: CASSTPGGISYNEQFF
cdr3_nt: TGTGCCAGCAGCACGCCGGGGGGGATTTCTTACAATGAGCAGTTCTTC

v_call: TRBV7-9
d_call: TRBD1
j_call: TRBJ1-5
clone_size: -
cdr3_aa: CASSSGTGGTQPQHF
cdr3_nt: TGTGCCAGCAGCTCCGGGACAGGGGGGACTCAGCCCCAGCATTTT

v_call: TRBV4-1
d_call: -
j_call: TRBJ2-2
clone_size: -
cdr3_aa: CASSPPGTGELFF
cdr3_nt: TGCGCCAGCAGCCCCCCGGGAACCGGGGAGCTGTTTTTT

v_call: TRBV5-1
d_call: TRBD1
j_call: TRBJ1-5
clone_size: -
cdr3_aa: CASSPGTANQPQHF
cdr3_nt: TGCGCCAGCAGCCCCGGGACAGCAAATCAGCCCCAGCATTTT

v_call: TRBV5-1
d_call: -
j_call: TRBJ1-1
clone_size: -
cdr3_aa: CASSAQGSVNTEAFF
cdr3_nt: TGCGCCAGCAGCGCCCAGGGGTCGGTGAACACTGAAGCTTTCTTT

v_call: TRBV7-9
d_call: TRBD1
j_call: TRBJ1-3
clone_size: -
cdr3_aa: CSSSHEGQGQYF
cdr3_nt: TGTTCCAGCAGCCACGAGGGACAGGGGCAATATTTT

v_call: TRBV19
d_call: -
j_call: TRBJ1-1
clone_size: -
cdr3_aa: CATAQGMNTEAFF
cdr3_nt: TGTGCCACCGCGCAGGGGATGAACACTGAAGCTTTCTTT

v_call: TRBV5-1
d_call: -
j_call: TRBJ2-7
clone_size: -
cdr3_aa: CASRPRGRDYEQYF
cdr3_nt: TGCGCCAGCAGGCCTAGGGGGCGGGACTACGAGCAGTACTTC

v_call: TRBV5-4
d_call: -
j_call: TRBJ2-5
clone_size: -
cdr3_aa: CASSLAGVVTQYF
cdr3_nt: TGTGCCAGCAGCTTGGCGGGGGTGGTGACCCAGTACTTC

v_call: TRBV6-6
d_call: -
j_call: TRBJ1-2
clone_size: -
cdr3_aa: CASSPRGPGYGYTF
cdr3_nt: TGTGCCAGCAGCCCCAGGGGCCCAGGCTATGGCTACACCTTC

v_call: TRBV7-2
d_call: -
j_call: TRBJ2-1
clone_size: once
cdr3_aa: CASSRFGGSYNEQFF
cdr3_nt: TGTGCCAGCAGCCGATTCGGCGGTTCCTACAATGAGCAGTTCTTC

v_call: TRBV6-5
d_call: -
j_call: TRBJ1-1
clone_size: few
cdr3_aa: CATCQRDTLNTEAFF
cdr3_nt: TGTGCCACCTGCCAGAGAGACACTTTGAACACTGAAGCTTTCTTT

v_call: TRBV11-2
d_call: TRBD1
j_call: TRBJ1-1
clone_size: -
cdr3_aa: CASSVDRGDSEAFF
cdr3_nt: TGTGCCAGCAGCGTGGACAGGGGGGATTCTGAAGCTTTCTTT

v_call: TRBV29-1
d_call: -
j_call: TRBJ2-2
clone_size: -
cdr3_aa: CSVDRRGNTGELFF
cdr3_nt: TGCAGCGTTGATCGCAGGGGCAACACCGGGGAGCTGTTTTTT

v_call: TRBV6-6
d_call: TRBD2
j_call: TRBJ2-1
clone_size: -
cdr3_aa: CASSYSELAAYNEQFF
cdr3_nt: TGTGCCAGCAGTTACTCAGAGCTAGCGGCCTACAATGAGCAGTTCTTC

v_call: TRBV11-2
d_call: -
j_call: TRBJ1-1
clone_size: -
cdr3_aa: CASSPPRAGLTEAFF
cdr3_nt: TGTGCCAGCAGCCCCCCCAGGGCAGGTCTCACTGAAGCTTTCTTT

v_call: TRBV30
d_call: TRBD2
j_call: TRBJ2-5
clone_size: -
cdr3_aa: CAWNLAGVGETQYF
cdr3_nt: TGTGCCTGGAACCTAGCGGGAGTTGGAGAGACCCAGTACTTC

v_call: TRBV15
d_call: -
j_call: TRBJ2-7
clone_size: -
cdr3_aa: CATSRDGGYPYEQYF
cdr3_nt: TGTGCCACCAGCAGAGATGGGGGCTATCCCTACGAGCAGTACTTC

v_call: TRBV6-5
d_call: -
j_call: TRBJ2-3
clone_size: -
cdr3_aa: CASSYGRGLTDTQYF
cdr3_nt: TGTGCCAGCAGTTACGGCCGGGGACTGACAGATACGCAGTATTTT

v_call: TRBV4-2
d_call: TRBD2
j_call: TRBJ2-3
clone_size: -
cdr3_aa: CASNQVQTGGPHTQYF
cdr3_nt: TGTGCCAGCAACCAAGTGCAAACGGGAGGGCCTCATACGCAGTATTTT

v_call: TRBV7-2
d_call: -
j_call: TRBJ2-5
clone_size: -
cdr3_aa: CASSPGAVVRETQYF
cdr3_nt: TGTGCCAGCAGCCCAGGGGCCGTGGTAAGGGAGACCCAGTACTTC

v_call: TRBV11-3
d_call: TRBD1
j_call: TRBJ1-1
clone_size: few
cdr3_aa: CASSPGTALLNTEAFF
cdr3_nt: TGTGCCAGCAGCCCGGGGACAGCCCTTTTGAACACTGAAGCTTTCTTT

v_call: TRBV6-1
d_call: TRBD1
j_call: TRBJ1-2
clone_size: -
cdr3_aa: CASTGGTGVGYTF
cdr3_nt: TGTGCCAGCACCGGAGGGACAGGGGTCGGCTACACCTTC

v_call: TRBV19
d_call: -
j_call: TRBJ1-5
clone_size: -
cdr3_aa: CASSTTVGNQPQHF
cdr3_nt: TGTGCCAGTAGTACCACGGTAGGCAATCAGCCCCAGCATTTT

v_call: TRBV7-9
d_call: -
j_call: TRBJ1-4
clone_size: -
cdr3_aa: CASSSRQDPTNEKLFF
cdr3_nt: TGTGCCAGCAGCTCAAGACAGGATCCCACTAATGAAAAACTGTTTTTT

v_call: TRBV5-1
d_call: -
j_call: TRBJ2-5
clone_size: -
cdr3_aa: CATTNPGFEETQYF
cdr3_nt: TGCGCCACCACGAACCCAGGGTTCGAAGAGACCCAGTACTTC

v_call: TRBV4-1
d_call: TRBD1
j_call: TRBJ1-1
clone_size: -
cdr3_aa: CASSLTGKNTEAFF
cdr3_nt: TGCGCCAGCAGCCTGACAGGGAAGAACACTGAAGCTTTCTTT

v_call: TRBV6-5
d_call: -
j_call: TRBJ2-1
clone_size: -
cdr3_aa: CASSTSGEGEQFF
cdr3_nt: TGTGCCAGCAGCACCAGTGGAGAGGGTGAGCAGTTCTTC

v_call: TRBV7-9
d_call: -
j_call: TRBJ1-1
clone_size: -
cdr3_aa: CASSHPTEGPNTEAFF
cdr3_nt: TGTGCCAGCAGCCACCCGACCGAGGGTCCCAACACTGAAGCTTTCTTT

v_call: TRBV7-2
d_call: TRBD2
j_call: TRBJ2-2
clone_size: -
cdr3_aa: CASSLVGLAANTGELFF
cdr3_nt: TGTGCCAGCAGCTTAGTGGGACTAGCAGCGAACACCGGGGAGCTGTTTTTT

v_call: TRBV7-2
d_call: -
j_call: TRBJ2-5
clone_size: -
cdr3_aa: CASSLGRHLYQETQYF
cdr3_nt: TGTGCCAGCAGCTTAGGCAGGCACCTGTACCAAGAGACCCAGTACTTC